Presented here are 26 T cell receptor beta chains from one specimen sequenced in a study of blood T cells in healthy people across ages. It was with a sample-barcoded 5' primer and a J-beta primer mix that a second PCR of roughly 7 to 12 cycles was run. TCRdb reprocessed the 5' RACE reads with MiXCR, giving one entry per CDR3 protein. This sample has about 2 million distinct CDR3 sequences, with about 50% found just once. The specimen sequenced was blood. The receptor source for this set is a woman between 40 and 50 years old in good health.

V and J are TRBV12-3 or TRBV12-4 and TRBJ1-1; a weak D match, TRBD1 (5 bases). V was clipped by 7 bases and J by 4 bases, with 16 bases between them. This CDR3 has 14 amino acids. This CDR3 reads CASIFNSGFTEAFF. The CDR3 nucleotides read TGTGCCAGCATCTTTAACTCAGGGTTCACTGAAGCTTTCTTT.

The DNA for the CDR3 is TGTGCCAGCAGTTCAGAGATAGGTGGCACAGATACGCAGTATTTT. Protein: CASSSEIGGTDTQYF. The chain couples TRBV5-4 to TRBJ2-3; D call uncertain. This CDR3 is built from 15 residues. CDR1 and CDR2 (germline): SGHNT, YYREEE (reference sequence). V lost 5 bases, J lost 1 base, and 14 bases lay in between.

This chain uses TRBV7-2 with TRBJ2-1, with 7 bases that match TRBD2. Trimming cost V 5 bases and J 4 bases; bases outside gene matches: 11. This CDR3 is built from 16 residues. The germline CDR1 and CDR2 sequences are SGHTA and FQGNSA. CDR3 residues: CASSHGVAGVYNEQFF. CDR3 DNA sequence: TGTGCCAGCAGCCACGGCGTGGCGGGGGTATACAATGAGCAGTTCTTC.

This sequence joins TRBV20-1 and TRBJ2-7, with D unclear. V shed 7 bases and J shed 0 bases, with 13 bases lying between them. Germline CDR1 DFQATT, CDR2 SNEGSKA (reference sequence). The CDR3 is 13 amino acids. CDR3 region: CSVPAHTSYEQYF. The CDR3 region has the DNA TGCAGTGTCCCGGCACACACCTCCTACGAGCAGTACTTC.

There are a few counts of this clonotype. CDR3 residues: CASSRKEDPRANVLTF. The CDR3 DNA follows: TGTGCCAGCAGCCGCAAGGAGGATCCAAGGGCCAACGTCCTGACTTTC. The chain has TRBV14 and TRBJ2-6; tentatively, D is TRBD2 (5 bases). The germline V gene has CDR1 SGHDN and CDR2 FVKESK. Trimming removed 4 bases at V and 5 bases at J, with 15 bases between. The CDR3 totals 16 residues.

This clonotype was detected only a few times. This sequence joins TRBV5-1 and TRBJ2-1; 9 bases fit TRBD1. V gave up 3 bases and J gave up 0 bases; unmatched junction bases: 7. CDR1 SGHRS and CDR2 YFSETQ come from the germline V gene. The CDR3 has 17 residues. The DNA for the CDR3 is TGCGCCAGCAGCTCCGCGGACAGGGGCCGCTCCTACAATGAGCAGTTCTTC. It yields the protein CASSSADRGRSYNEQFF.

This clonotype appeared a few times. Given a much more abundant clone one base away, this may be a read error. V gene TRBV12-3 or TRBV12-4 combines with J gene TRBJ1-2, with 8 nucleotides matching TRBD1. V was pared by 5 bases and J by 6 bases, with 2 bases of the junction left unmatched. The CDR3 is 12 amino acids. CDR3: CASSDRGHGYTF. The DNA for the CDR3 is TGTGCCAGCAGTGACAGGGGCCATGGCTACACCTTC.

A single count supports this clonotype. For the CDR3, the DNA is TGTGCCAGCAGCGTCATTTCTTTATTACAGGGGAGCGCAGATACGCAGTATTTT. It is translated as CASSVISLLQGSADTQYF. J is TRBJ2-3 and V is TRBV9; TRBD1 aligns across 7 bases. CDR1 and CDR2 from the germline V gene are SGDLS and YYNGEE. Germline trimming cut 2 bases from V and 4 bases from J; bases unmatched to any gene: 16. The CDR3 runs 18 residues.

The J gene is TRBJ2-7, the V gene TRBV4-1; tentatively, D is TRBD1 (6 bases). V dropped 2 bases and J dropped 2 bases, with 13 bases sitting between them. CDR3 length equals 15 residues. Germline CDR1 reads MGHRA; CDR2 reads YSYEKL. DNA for the CDR3: TGCGCCAGCAGCCAATCCGGGACAACGACCTACGAGCAGTACTTC. It specifies CASSQSGTTTYEQYF.

V is TRBV5-1 and J is TRBJ2-1, with D perhaps being TRBD1 or TRBD2 (5 bases each). Germline V gene sequence: CDR1 SGHRS, CDR2 YFSETQ. The CDR3 spans 14 residues. The ends were cut back, 0 bases at V and 9 bases at J, with 13 bases in the middle. CDR3 DNA: TGCGCCAGCAGCTTGGAGTTGGGGGACGGTGAGCAGTTCTTC. It translates to CASSLELGDGEQFF. Together with reference TRBV5-1 and TRBJ2-1, the CDR3 gives the full variable domain: KAGVTQTPRYLIKTRGQQVTLSCSPISGHRSVSWYQQTPGQGLQFLFEYFSETQRNKGNFPGRFSGRQFSNSRSEMNVSTLELGDSALYLCASSLELGDGEQFFGPGTRLTVL.

Comment on this clonotype: A much larger clone differs by one base, so this may be a read error. The rearrangement joins TRBV10-1 to TRBJ2-1; 7 bases map to TRBD1. CDR1 is WNHNN and CDR2 is SYGVQD in the germline V gene (reference sequence). The CDR3 is made up of 16 amino acids. The DNA of the CDR3 is TGCGCCAGCAGTGACCACCGAGGGGGCTACCCCAATGAGCGGTTCTTC. Its translation: CASSDHRGGYPNERFF.

V and J are TRBV28 and TRBJ2-5, with 13 nucleotides matching TRBD2. This CDR3 contains 16 residues. The germline CDR1 and CDR2 sequences are MDHEN and SYDVKM. After removal of 4 bases from V and 11 bases from J, the junction contained 13 bases not matched to a gene. The CDR3 nucleotides are TGTGCCAGCAGTTACCCGGGACTAGCGGGATCCAATGAGCAGTACTTC. This sequence encodes CASSYPGLAGSNEQYF.

The genes are TRBV3-1 and TRBJ2-7, with 12 bases fitting TRBD2. Germline CDR1 reads LGHDT; CDR2 reads YNNKEL (reference sequence). The J segment lost 5 bases and the V segment lost 0 bases, leaving 8 bases of the junction unmatched. The CDR3 contains 17 residues. The CDR3 DNA follows: TGTGCCAGCAGCCAAGAAGGACTAGCGGGGCCCCTAGACGAGCAGTACTTC. Translation: CASSQEGLAGPLDEQYF.

The chain employs TRBV6-2 or TRBV6-3 and TRBJ2-7; D is perhaps TRBD1 or TRBD2 (5 bases each). The CDR3 has 14 residues. Between the trimmed V and J ends, which lost 2 bases and 0 bases, there was a span of 8 bases. Germline V gene sequence: CDR1 MNHEY, CDR2 SVGEGT. The chain's CDR3 is CASSYLGGSYEQYF. The CDR3 DNA follows: TGTGCCAGCAGTTACCTTGGGGGCTCCTACGAGCAGTACTTC.

The V gene is TRBV6-1, the J gene TRBJ2-1; 10 bases are shared with TRBD2. CDR3 size: 15 residues. Germline CDR1 and CDR2: MNHNS and SASEGT. The J segment lost 6 bases and the V segment lost 6 bases, leaving 8 bases of the junction unmatched. The chain's CDR3 is CASRRDPSGGNEQFF. The CDR3 bases are TGTGCCAGCAGACGGGATCCTAGCGGGGGCAATGAGCAGTTCTTC.

The gene calls are TRBV7-2 and TRBJ2-7; 9 bases match TRBD2. V lost 6 bases, J lost 3 bases, and 9 bases stayed unmatched. Germline loops: CDR1 SGHTA, CDR2 FQGNSA. This CDR3 is 15 amino acids long. The CDR3: CASRKGGSGGYEQYF. CDR3 nucleotides: TGTGCCAGCAGAAAAGGGGGTAGCGGGGGCTACGAGCAGTACTTC.

V usage is TRBV20-1 and J usage is TRBJ2-1; D is unresolved. The CDR3 is 15 amino acids. CDR1 and CDR2 (germline): DFQATT, SNEGSKA (reference sequence). V lost 3 bases and J 0 bases, leaving 12 bases between the germline ends. DNA for the CDR3: TGCAGTGCTAGTGATGCCGAGAGCTCCTACAATGAGCAGTTCTTC. It codes for CSASDAESSYNEQFF.

In its sample, this clonotype was seen once. The chain carries TRBV24-1 and TRBJ2-5; the D is unclear. Trimming pared 3 bases from V and 7 bases from J, leaving 11 bases between. CDR3 length: 13 residues. Germline V gives CDR1 KGHDR, CDR2 SFDVKD. The CDR3 bases are TGTGCCACCAGTGATCAGCCAGGTGGGACCCAGTACTTC. Amino acid sequence: CATSDQPGGTQYF.

This clonotype was picked up one time. The chain carries TRBV2 and TRBJ2-7; 9 positions agree with TRBD2. The end of the DNA fits TRBJ2-5 better, so the J call may be wrong. The CDR3 consists of 16 residues. In germline, CDR1 is SNHLY, CDR2 FYNNEI. CDR3 nucleotide sequence: TGTGCCAGCAGTGAAAGGCTAGCGGGGCTCCGGGAGACCCAGTACTTC. Translating gives CASSERLAGLRETQYF.

This chain connects TRBV2 to TRBJ1-2, with D hard to call. CDR1 is SNHLY, CDR2 FYNNEI, per germline. V was trimmed by 1 base and J by 2 bases, leaving 8 bases between them. The CDR3 consists of 14 residues. CDR3 DNA sequence: TGTGCCAGCAGTGAAGGAGGGAACAACTATGGCTACACCTTC. This sequence encodes CASSEGGNNYGYTF.

The V and J genes are TRBV6-4 and TRBJ2-7, with a possible D match to TRBD2 (7 bases). Trimming took off 7 bases at V and 0 bases at J, with 19 bases between the two ends. Per the germline V gene, CDR1 is MRHNA and CDR2 is SNTAGT. The CDR3 has 16 residues. Here the CDR3 reads CASNTSRGGSSYEQYF. In DNA, the CDR3 is TGTGCCAGCAATACCTCCCGCGGGGGCTCCTCCTACGAGCAGTACTTC.

The chain has TRBV7-3 and TRBJ1-2; D is unresolved. V lost 5 bases and J lost 6, with 19 bases in between. The CDR3 is 15 amino acids. Germline V gene lookup returns CDR1 SGHTA and CDR2 FQGTGA. The CDR3 here is CASSPPGAGRDGYTF. CDR3 coding DNA: TGTGCCAGCAGCCCTCCCGGAGCGGGGAGAGATGGCTACACCTTC.

The genes are TRBV7-2 and TRBJ1-2; D remains ambiguous. V lost 4 bases to trimming and J lost 2 bases, with 8 bases between them. The CDR3 consists of 13 residues. Germline V lookup: CDR1 SGHTA, CDR2 FQGNSA. CDR3 loop: CASSSWPNYGYTF. The CDR3 nucleotides are TGTGCCAGCAGCTCATGGCCCAACTATGGCTACACCTTC.

The rearrangement joins TRBV20-1 to TRBJ1-2, with D hard to call. Germline assignment: CDR1 DFQATT and CDR2 SNEGSKA (reference sequence). The CDR3 is 15 residues long. V lost 7 bases and J 3 bases, leaving 21 bases between the germline ends. CDR3 sequence: CSVQPLWGVYYGYTF. The CDR3 nucleotides read TGCAGTGTCCAACCGCTTTGGGGAGTTTACTATGGCTACACCTTC.

V is TRBV6-5 and J is TRBJ1-1; D unclear. Trimming left V 7 bases short and J 1 base short, with 10 bases between. This CDR3 has 13 amino acids. CDR1 is MNHEY, CDR2 SVGAGI, per germline. The CDR3 region has the DNA TGTGCCAGCACGCGGTCAGGGAACACTGAAGCTTTCTTT. Protein: CASTRSGNTEAFF.

The chain employs TRBV5-6 and TRBJ2-1, with 13 bases that match TRBD2. Germline CDR1 reads SGHDT; CDR2 reads YYEEEE. CDR3 size: 17 residues. The V and J ends lost 4 bases and 2 bases, in that order; junction bases with no gene match: 6. The CDR3 here is CASSPPLAGGPYNEQFF. CDR3 DNA: TGTGCCAGCAGCCCCCCACTAGCGGGGGGGCCCTACAATGAGCAGTTCTTC.